Reported below is one TCR beta chain. Its antigen is unidentified. Each donor was a healthy Caucasian individual from Russia, aged roughly 6 to 100. Isolated PBMCs totaled at least 6.5 million in each sample. The source of the sample is a study of blood T cells in healthy people across ages. Whole-study findings and limits: PBMCs left unsorted prevented a conclusive naive versus antigen-experienced comparison. Long-lived donors exceeded aged donors in naive CD4+ cells and diversity.

A sample-barcoded 5' primer and a J-beta primer mix were used in a second PCR of roughly 6 to 12 cycles. Each CDR3 protein is one row after TCRdb ran MiXCR on the 5' RACE reads. Here the sample spans 450,000 to 700,000 distinct CDR3 sequences, roughly 28% being singletons. Trimming shortened V by 2 bases and J by 5 bases, and 7 bases separated the two germline ends. CDR3 length: 14 amino acids. Germline CDR1 is MNHEY and CDR2 is SMNVEV (reference sequence). This chain connects TRBV27 to TRBJ1-6; D not certain. The clonotype comes from a woman in her 70s in good health. Specimen: blood. The CDR3: CASSLGRDNSPLHF. In DNA, the CDR3 is TGTGCCAGCAGTTTAGGACGGGATAATTCACCCCTCCACTTT.